This T cell receptor beta chain stems from a study of CD8+ T cells in alopecia areata. RNA was isolated and reverse transcribed to cDNA, the sequencing template. Clones were read by immunoSEQ multiplex PCR, and TCRdb kept only the in-frame ones, dropping some. The sample carries about 140,000 clones, about 85% recorded once. V was shortened by 3 bases and J by 6 bases, with 15 bases between the two germline ends. Germline V gene lookup returns CDR1 SGHVS and CDR2 FNYEAQ. This CDR3 region has 14 residues. The treatment denotes: oral pan-JAK inhibitor, 5-10 mg twice daily. The specimen was CD8+ T cells sorted from blood, collected at week 4, from a patient treated with tofacitinib. The chain uses TRBV7-6 and TRBJ2-7; D perhaps matches TRBD2 (5 bases). The TCR sequence derives from a human donor with alopecia areata. CDR3 sequence: CASSLSGESGEQYF. The CDR3 DNA follows: TGTGCCAGCAGCTTGAGTGGTGAGAGCGGCGAGCAGTACTTC. Full variable domain (outside the CDR3, taken from reference TRBV7-6 and TRBJ2-7): GAGVSQSPRYKVTKRGQDVALRCDPISGHVSLYWYRQALGQGPEFLTYFNYEAQQDKSGLPNDRFSAERPEGSISTLTIQRTEQRDSAMYRCASSLSGESGEQYFGPGTRLTVT.